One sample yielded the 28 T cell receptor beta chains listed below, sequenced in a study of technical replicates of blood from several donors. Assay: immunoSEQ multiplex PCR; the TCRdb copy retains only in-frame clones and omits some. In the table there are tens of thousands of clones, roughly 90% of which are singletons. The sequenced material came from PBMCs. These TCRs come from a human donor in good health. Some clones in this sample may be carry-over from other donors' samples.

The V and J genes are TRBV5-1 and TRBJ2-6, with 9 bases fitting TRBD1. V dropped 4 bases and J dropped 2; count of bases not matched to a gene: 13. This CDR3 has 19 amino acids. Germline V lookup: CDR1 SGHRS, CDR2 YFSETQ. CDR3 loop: CASSPNWDRVRAGANVLTF. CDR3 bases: TGCGCCAGCAGCCCAAATTGGGACAGGGTAAGGGCTGGGGCCAACGTCCTGACTTTC.

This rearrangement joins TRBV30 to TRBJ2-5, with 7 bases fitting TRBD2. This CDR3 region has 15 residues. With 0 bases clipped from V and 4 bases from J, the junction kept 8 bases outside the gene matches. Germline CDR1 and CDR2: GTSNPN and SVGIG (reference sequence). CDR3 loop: CAWSVGGRAGETQYF. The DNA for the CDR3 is TGTGCCTGGAGTGTCGGGGGGAGGGCCGGAGAGACCCAGTACTTC.

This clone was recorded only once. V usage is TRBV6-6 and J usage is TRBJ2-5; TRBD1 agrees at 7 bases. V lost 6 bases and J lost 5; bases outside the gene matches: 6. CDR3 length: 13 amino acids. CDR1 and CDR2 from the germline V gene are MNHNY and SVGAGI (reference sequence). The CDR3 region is CASRFPGQETQYF. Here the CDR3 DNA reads TGTGCCAGCAGATTCCCGGGACAGGAGACCCAGTACTTC.

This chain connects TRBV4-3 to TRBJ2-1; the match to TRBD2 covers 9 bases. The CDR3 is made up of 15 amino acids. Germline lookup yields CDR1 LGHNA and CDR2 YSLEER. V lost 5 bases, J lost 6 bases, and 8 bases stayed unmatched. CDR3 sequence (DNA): TGCGCCAGCAGCTATCGAATAGCGGGAGTCAATGAGCAGTTCTTC. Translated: CASSYRIAGVNEQFF.

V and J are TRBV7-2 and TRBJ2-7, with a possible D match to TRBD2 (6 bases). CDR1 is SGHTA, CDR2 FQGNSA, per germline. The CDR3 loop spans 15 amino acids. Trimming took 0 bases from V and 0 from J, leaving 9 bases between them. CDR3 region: CASSLASGFSYEQYF. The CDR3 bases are TGTGCCAGCAGCTTAGCTAGCGGCTTCTCCTACGAGCAGTACTTC.

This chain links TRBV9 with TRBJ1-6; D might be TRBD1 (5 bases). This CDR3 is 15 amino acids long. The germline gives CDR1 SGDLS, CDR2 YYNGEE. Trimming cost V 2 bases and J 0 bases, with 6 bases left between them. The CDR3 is CASSVQGSYNSPLHF. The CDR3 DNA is TGTGCCAGCAGCGTCCAGGGCTCCTATAATTCACCCCTCCACTTT.

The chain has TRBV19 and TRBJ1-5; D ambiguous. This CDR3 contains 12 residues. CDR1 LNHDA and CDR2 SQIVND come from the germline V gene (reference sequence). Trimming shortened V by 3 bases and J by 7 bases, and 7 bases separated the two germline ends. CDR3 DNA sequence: TGTGCCAGTAGTATTATGGCACAGCCCCAGCATTTT. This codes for CASSIMAQPQHF.

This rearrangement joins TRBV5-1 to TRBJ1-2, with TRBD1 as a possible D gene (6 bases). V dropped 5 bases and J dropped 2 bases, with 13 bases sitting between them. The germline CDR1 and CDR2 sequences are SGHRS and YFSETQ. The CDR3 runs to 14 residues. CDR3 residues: CASRVGASNYGYTF. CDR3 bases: TGCGCCAGCAGGGTGGGGGCCAGCAACTATGGCTACACCTTC.

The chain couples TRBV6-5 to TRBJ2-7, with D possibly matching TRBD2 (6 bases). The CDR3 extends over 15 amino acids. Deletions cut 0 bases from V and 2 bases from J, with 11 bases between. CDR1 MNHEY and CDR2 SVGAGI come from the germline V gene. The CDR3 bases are TGTGCCAGCAGTTACTCGGGACTTCAAACCTACGAGCAGTACTTC. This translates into CASSYSGLQTYEQYF.

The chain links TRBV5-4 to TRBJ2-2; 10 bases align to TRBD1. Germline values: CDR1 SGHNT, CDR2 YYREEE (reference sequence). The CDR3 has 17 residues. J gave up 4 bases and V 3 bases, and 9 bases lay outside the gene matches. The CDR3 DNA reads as TGTGCCAGCAGCTCCGGGACAGGGGTCACGAGCACCGGGGAGCTGTTTTTT. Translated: CASSSGTGVTSTGELFF.

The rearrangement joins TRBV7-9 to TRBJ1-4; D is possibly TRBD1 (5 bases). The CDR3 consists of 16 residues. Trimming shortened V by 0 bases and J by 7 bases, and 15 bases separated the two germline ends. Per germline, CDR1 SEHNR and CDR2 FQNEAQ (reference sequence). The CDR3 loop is CASSLALGQGGEKLFF. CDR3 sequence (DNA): TGTGCCAGCAGCTTAGCGCTTGGTCAGGGTGGTGAAAAACTGTTTTTT.

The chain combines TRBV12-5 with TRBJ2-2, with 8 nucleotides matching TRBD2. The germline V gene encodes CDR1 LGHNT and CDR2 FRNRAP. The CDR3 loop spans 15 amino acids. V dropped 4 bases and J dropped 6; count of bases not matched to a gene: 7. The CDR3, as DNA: TGTGCTAGTGGTTCGTTCGGGGGGGGCTCCGGGGAGCTGTTTTTT. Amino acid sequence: CASGSFGGGSGELFF.

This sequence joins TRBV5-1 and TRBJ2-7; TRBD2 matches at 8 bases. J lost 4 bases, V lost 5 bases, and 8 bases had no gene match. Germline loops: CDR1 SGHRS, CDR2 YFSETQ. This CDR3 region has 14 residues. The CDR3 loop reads CASSLWTSSYEQYF. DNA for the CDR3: TGCGCCAGCAGTCTGTGGACTAGCAGTTACGAGCAGTACTTC.

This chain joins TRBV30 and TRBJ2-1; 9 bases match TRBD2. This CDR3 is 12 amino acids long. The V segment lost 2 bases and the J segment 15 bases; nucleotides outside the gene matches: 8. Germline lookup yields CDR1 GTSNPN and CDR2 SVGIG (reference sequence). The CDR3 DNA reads TGTGCCTGGAGTTCTCCCGGAGCGGGGGGGTTCTTC. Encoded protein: CAWSSPGAGGFF.

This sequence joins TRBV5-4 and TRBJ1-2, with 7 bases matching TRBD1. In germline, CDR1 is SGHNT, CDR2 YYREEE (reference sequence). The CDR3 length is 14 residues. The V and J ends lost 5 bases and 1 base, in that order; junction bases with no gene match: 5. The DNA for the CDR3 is TGTGCCAGCAGAATCGGACAGGATAACTATGGCTACACCTTC. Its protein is CASRIGQDNYGYTF. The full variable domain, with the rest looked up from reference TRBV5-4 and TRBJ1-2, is ETGVTQSPTHLIKTRGQQVTLRCSSQSGHNTVSWYQQALGQGPQFIFQYYREEENGRGNFPPRFSGLQFPNYSSELNVNALELDDSALYLCASRIGQDNYGYTFGSGTRLTVV.

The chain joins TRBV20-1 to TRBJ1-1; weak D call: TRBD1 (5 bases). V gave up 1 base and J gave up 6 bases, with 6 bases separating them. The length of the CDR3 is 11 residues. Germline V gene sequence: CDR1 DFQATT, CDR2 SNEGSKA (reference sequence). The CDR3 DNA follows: TGCAGTGCTAGAGCAGGGCCTGAAGCTTTCTTT. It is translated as CSARAGPEAFF.

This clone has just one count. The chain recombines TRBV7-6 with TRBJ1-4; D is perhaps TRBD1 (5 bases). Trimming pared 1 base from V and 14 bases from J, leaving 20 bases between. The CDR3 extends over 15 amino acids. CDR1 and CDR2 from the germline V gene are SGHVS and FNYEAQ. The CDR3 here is CASSLGDWPPVGLFF. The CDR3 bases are TGTGCCAGCAGCTTAGGGGACTGGCCCCCCGTGGGCCTGTTTTTT.

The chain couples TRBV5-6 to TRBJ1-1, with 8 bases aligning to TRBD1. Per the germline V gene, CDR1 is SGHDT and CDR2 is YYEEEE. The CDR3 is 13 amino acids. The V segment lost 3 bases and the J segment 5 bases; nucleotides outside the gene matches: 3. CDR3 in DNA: TGTGCCAGCAGCTCCACAGGGGGTACTGAAGCTTTCTTT. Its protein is CASSSTGGTEAFF.

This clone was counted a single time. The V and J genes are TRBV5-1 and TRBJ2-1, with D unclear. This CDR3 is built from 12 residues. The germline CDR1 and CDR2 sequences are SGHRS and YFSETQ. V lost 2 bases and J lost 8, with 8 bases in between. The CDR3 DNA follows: TGCGCCAGCAGCTTCCCGAGTGATGAGCAGTTCTTC. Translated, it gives CASSFPSDEQFF.

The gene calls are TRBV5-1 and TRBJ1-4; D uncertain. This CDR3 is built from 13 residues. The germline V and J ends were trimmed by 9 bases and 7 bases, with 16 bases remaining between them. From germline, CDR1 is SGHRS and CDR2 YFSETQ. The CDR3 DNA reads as TGCGCCACCCGGCCCGGGGAAGCTGAAAAACTGTTTTTT. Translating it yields CATRPGEAEKLFF.

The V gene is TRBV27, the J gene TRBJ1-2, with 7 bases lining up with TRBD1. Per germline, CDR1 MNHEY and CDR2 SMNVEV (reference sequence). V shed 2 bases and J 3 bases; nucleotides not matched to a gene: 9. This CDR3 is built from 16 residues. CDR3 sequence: CASSLPPGQTDYGYTF. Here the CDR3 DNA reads TGTGCCAGCAGTTTACCCCCGGGACAGACTGACTATGGCTACACCTTC.

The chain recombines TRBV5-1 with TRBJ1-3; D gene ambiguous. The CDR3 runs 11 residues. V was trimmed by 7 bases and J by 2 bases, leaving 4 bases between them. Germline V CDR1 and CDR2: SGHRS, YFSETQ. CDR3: CASAAGNTIYF. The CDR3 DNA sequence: TGCGCCAGCGCGGCTGGAAACACCATATATTTT.

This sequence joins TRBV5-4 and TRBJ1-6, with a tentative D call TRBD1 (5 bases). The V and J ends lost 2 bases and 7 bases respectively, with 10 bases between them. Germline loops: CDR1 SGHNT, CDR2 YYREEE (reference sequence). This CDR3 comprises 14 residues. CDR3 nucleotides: TGTGCCAGCAGCTTTTACAGGCCGAATTCACCCCTCCACTTT. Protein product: CASSFYRPNSPLHF.

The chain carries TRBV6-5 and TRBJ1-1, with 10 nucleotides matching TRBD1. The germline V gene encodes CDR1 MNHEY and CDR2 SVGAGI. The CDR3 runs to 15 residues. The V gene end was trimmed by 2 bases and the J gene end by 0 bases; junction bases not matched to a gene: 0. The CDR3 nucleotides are TGTGCCAGCAGTTACGGGACAGGGGTGAACACTGAAGCTTTCTTT. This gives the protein CASSYGTGVNTEAFF.

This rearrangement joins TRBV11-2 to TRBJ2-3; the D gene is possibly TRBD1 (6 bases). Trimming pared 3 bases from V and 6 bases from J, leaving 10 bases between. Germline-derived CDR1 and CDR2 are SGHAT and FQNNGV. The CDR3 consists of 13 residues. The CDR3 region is CASSFNQGDTQYF. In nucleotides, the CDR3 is TGTGCCAGCAGCTTCAACCAGGGGGATACGCAGTATTTT.

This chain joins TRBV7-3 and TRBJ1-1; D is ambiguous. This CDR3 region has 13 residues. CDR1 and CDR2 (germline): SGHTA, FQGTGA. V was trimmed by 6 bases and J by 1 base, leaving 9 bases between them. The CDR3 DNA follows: TGTGCCAGCAGTTCGTCAGAGAACACTGAAGCTTTCTTT. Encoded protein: CASSSSENTEAFF.

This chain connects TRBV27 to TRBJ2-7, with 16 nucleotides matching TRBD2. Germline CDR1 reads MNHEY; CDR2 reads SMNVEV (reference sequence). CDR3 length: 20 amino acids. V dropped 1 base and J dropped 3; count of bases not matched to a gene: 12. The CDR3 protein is CASSLYFPGLAGGIDYEQYF. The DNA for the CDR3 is TGTGCCAGCAGTTTATACTTCCCGGGACTAGCGGGGGGGATTGACTACGAGCAGTACTTC.

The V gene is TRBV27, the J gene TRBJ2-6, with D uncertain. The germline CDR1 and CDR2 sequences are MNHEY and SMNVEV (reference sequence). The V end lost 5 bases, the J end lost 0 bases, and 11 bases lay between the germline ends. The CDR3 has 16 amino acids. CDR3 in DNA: TGTGCCAGCAGTCCAACAACCTCCTCTGGGGCCAACGTCCTGACTTTC. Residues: CASSPTTSSGANVLTF.